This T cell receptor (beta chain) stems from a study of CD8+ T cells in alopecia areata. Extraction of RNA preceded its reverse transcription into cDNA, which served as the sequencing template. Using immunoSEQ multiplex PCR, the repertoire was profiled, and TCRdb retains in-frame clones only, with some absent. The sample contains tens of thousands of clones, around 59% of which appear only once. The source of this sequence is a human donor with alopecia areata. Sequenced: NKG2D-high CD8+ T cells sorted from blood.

CDR3 in amino acids: CASSLLADTQYF. In DNA, the CDR3 is TGTGCCAGCAGCCTTCTGGCAGATACGCAGTATTTT. This chain joins TRBV11-2 and TRBJ2-3; D not resolved. V lost 5 bases to trimming and J lost 4 bases, with 7 bases between them. This CDR3 contains 12 residues. Germline loops: CDR1 SGHAT, CDR2 FQNNGV.